The clone carrying this T cell receptor (beta chain) was recorded once. The target antigen is unknown. The data were obtained in a study of vaccination and CD4 T cells after COVID-19. Study-wide background: Overlapping SARS-CoV-2, HCoV-NL63, HCoV-OC43 and HCoV-229E spike peptides were used to stimulate cells.

The V and J ends lost 0 bases and 7 bases respectively, with 0 bases between them. Looked up from germline, CDR1 is SQVTM and CDR2 is ANQGSEA. The CDR3 totals 9 residues. The study's findings and limits: For convalescent patients, 304 of the 307 vaccine-specific clones analyzed were classified as spike mono-reactive.

With the Oncomine TCR Beta short-read assay, DNA from cultured CD4+ T cells was sequenced. After culture, CD4+ T cells served as the source for genomic DNA extraction. TCRdb analysed the PCR reads with MiXCR anew, one entry per CDR3 protein. The table lists roughly 14,000 distinct CDR3 sequences, around 49% of them singletons, with less than 11% in the top ten. Treatment described: roughly 10-day PBMC culture with coronavirus spike peptide pools or control peptides (ViraFEST assay). ViraFEST used peptide pools to expand antigen-specific T cells, then sequenced TCRs. This specimen was CD4+ T cells from blood, cultured in vitro, taken before SARS-CoV-2 vaccination. This sequence was found in a human donor who had recovered from COVID-19. J is TRBJ1-2 and V is TRBV29-1; D uncertain. CDR3 bases: TGCAGCGTTGAAGATGGCTACACCTTC. This gives the protein CSVEDGYTF.